This T cell receptor (beta chain) was obtained from a study of somatic mutations in cytotoxic T cells in rheumatoid arthritis (dated by TCRdb to about 2017). Notes on the research overall: Peripheral blood (around 31 ml EDTA) was collected from patients immediately after diagnosis and before any treatment began. Patients and controls did not essentially differ in median age, which was nearly identical between the groups. The study asked whether expanded CD8+ T-cell clones in newly diagnosed, untreated rheumatoid arthritis carry somatic mutations, and used TCRB deep sequencing to characterize clonality. A total of some 62 rheumatoid arthritis patients and about 20 healthy controls underwent TCRB deep sequencing. A FACSAria II or Sony SH800 was used to flow-sort some V beta antibody-stained T-cell populations at nearly 100% purity, and TCRB sequencing was also done on sorted V beta1+ cells. Overall study outcomes, separate from this receptor: The antigen targets of the expanded CD8+ clones were unknown, and absence from virus-specific databases did not rule out viral specificity. CD8+ clonality increased with age in patients (Spearman r ≈ 0.49) but not in healthy controls. The largest CD8+ clone made up more than 20% of CD8+ cells in about an eighth of the 65 patients, and blood and synovial fluid shared several identical CD8+ TCRB sequences. Rheumatoid arthritis patients and age-matched healthy controls did not significantly differ in CD8+ T-cell clonality. The slight TRBV07 underrepresentation in patients was not adjusted for multiple comparisons.

This clone was seen a handful of times. Its antigen target is currently unknown. No base quality information exists; no much larger clone differs at one position. Positive magnetic bead selection on an AutoMACS was used to isolate CD4+ and CD8+ cells, with flow cytometry used to check purity. After a first flow cytometry screen using a TCR V beta antibody panel, clonal expansions were characterized through TCRB deep sequencing of sorted CD8+ fractions. Ficoll-Paque PLUS density gradient separation was used to isolate peripheral blood mononuclear cells. Nucleospin Tissue or Tissue XS kits were used to extract DNA from CD4-enriched, CD8-enriched or PBMC samples, and a Qubit 2.0 fluorometer was used for quantification. CDR1 and CDR2 are drawn from the germline V gene: SNHLY, FYNNEI. There are 16 amino acids in the CDR3, from cysteine to phenylalanine inclusive. CDR3 DNA only is kept here, 48 bases in frame from base 1. Trimming takes 7 bases from V and 0 bases from J, and the germline ends sit 16 bases apart.

Genomic DNA underwent TCRB CDR3 sequencing using the immunoSEQ assay. Per the source publication's procedure: When patient CD8+ clones exceeding 1% were checked against published virus-specific TCRB sequences, only a few matched. Nothing other than productive TCRB rearrangements was included in the analyses. Clonality was expressed as a Shannon entropy-based productive clonality index, with each clone defined by a unique TCRB CDR3 sequence. Repertoire overlap for a pair of samples was computed from each clone's template counts relative to total templates per sample. V-gene usage from TCRB sequencing and V-gene usage measured by flow cytometry were correlated (Spearman r of 0.6 to 0.7). TCRdb stores this immuneACCESS table with in-frame sequences only. Part of the clones is absent; in the studies checked, under half of the shortfall reflects unresolved V genes, and no reason is known for the rest. That table furnishes V, J and clone size, whereas the DNA furnished D and trimming. Across this sample there are 15,000 to 20,000 clones, with about 81% seen only once. The ten largest make up 11% to 15% of the sample.

The rearrangement joined TRBV2 to TRBJ2-1; perhaps TRBD1 is the D gene, with 6 bases matching. The sequence derives from an adult with rheumatoid arthritis. Material for sequencing was CD8+ T cells sorted from blood. CDR3 reads: CASTEGTGSSYNEQFF. The nucleotide sequence is TGTGCCAGCACCGAAGGAACAGGGAGCTCCTACAATGAGCAGTTCTTC.